The present T cell receptor (beta chain) was sequenced within a study of cytomegalovirus exposure and HLA in healthy donors. Findings and limits, study-wide: Later analysis suggested links between common viral pathogens and several top significant clusters. According to the study, roughly 180 TCR beta chains were cytomegalovirus-associated.

Per the germline V gene, CDR1 is MNHNS and CDR2 is SASEGT. The CDR3 is 17 amino acids. V was clipped by 2 bases and J by 0 bases, with 14 bases between them. This clone was detected only once. The antigen remains undetermined. The PCR employed 60 Vbeta primers together with 13 Jbeta primers. As handled by the study authors: Counted up in a later analysis, unique TCR beta chains came to 65 million to 80 million, with roughly 11 million shared. The assay was immunoSEQ multiplex PCR, and TCRdb's table has in-frame clones only and misses some. V and J calls and clone size come straight from that table; D and trimming were deduced from the DNA. The sample consists of about 98,000 clones, 60% to 80% of them appearing once.

This chain connects TRBV6-1 to TRBJ2-4, with D perhaps TRBD1 (5 bases). The source material was PBMCs. The sequence was obtained from a female donor in good health and CMV-seronegative. The CDR3 DNA is TGTGCCAGCAGTGAAATTCGGCAGGGTCAAGCCAAAAACATTCAGTACTTC. This sequence encodes CASSEIRQGQAKNIQYF.